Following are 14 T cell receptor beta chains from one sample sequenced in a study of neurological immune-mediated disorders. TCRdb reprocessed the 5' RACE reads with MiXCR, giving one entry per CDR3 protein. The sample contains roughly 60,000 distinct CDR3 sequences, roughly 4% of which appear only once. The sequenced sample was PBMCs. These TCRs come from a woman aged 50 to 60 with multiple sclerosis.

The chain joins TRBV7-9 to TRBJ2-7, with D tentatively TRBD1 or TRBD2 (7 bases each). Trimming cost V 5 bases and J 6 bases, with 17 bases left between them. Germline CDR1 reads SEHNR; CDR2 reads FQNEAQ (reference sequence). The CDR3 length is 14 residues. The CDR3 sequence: CASSDRQGGLEQYF. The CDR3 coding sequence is TGTGCCAGCAGCGACCGACAGGGAGGGCTCGAGCAGTACTTC.

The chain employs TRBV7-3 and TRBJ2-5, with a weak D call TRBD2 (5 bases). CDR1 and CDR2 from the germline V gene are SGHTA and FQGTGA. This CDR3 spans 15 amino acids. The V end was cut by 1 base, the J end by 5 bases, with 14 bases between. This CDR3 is CASSLKAGISETQYF. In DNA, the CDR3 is TGTGCCAGCAGCTTAAAGGCGGGCATCTCGGAGACCCAGTACTTC. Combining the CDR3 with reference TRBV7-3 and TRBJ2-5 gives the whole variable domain GAGVSQTPSNKVTEKGKYVELRCDPISGHTALYWYRQSLGQGPEFLIYFQGTGAADDSGLPNDRFFAVRPEGSVSTLKIQRTERGDSAVYLCASSLKAGISETQYFGPGTRLLVL.

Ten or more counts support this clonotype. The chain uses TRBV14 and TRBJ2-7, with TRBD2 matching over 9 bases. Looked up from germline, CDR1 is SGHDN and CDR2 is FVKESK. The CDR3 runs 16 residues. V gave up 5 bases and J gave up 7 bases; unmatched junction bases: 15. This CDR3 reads CASSGKDAGGPREQYF. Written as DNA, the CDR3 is TGTGCCAGCAGCGGGAAGGACGCGGGAGGGCCGAGAGAGCAGTACTTC.

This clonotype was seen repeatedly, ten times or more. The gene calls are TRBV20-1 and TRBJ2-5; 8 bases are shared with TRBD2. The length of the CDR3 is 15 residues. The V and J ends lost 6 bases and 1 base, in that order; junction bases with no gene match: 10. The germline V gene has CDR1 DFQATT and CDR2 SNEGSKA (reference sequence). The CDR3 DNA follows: TGCAGTGCGATCCGCAGCGGGAGCGGCCAAGAGACCCAGTACTTC. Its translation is CSAIRSGSGQETQYF.

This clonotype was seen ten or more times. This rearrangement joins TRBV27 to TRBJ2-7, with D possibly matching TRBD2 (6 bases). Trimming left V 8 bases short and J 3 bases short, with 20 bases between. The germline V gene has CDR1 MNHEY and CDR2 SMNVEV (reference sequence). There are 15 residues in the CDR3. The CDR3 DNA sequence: TGTGCCAGCCACGCTCCGCGCGGGGATCACTACGAGCAGTACTTC. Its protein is CASHAPRGDHYEQYF.

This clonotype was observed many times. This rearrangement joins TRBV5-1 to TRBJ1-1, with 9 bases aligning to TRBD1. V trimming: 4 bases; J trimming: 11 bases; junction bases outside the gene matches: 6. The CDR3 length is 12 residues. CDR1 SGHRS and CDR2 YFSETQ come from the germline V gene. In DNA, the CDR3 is TGCGCCAGCAGCACGACAGGGGGGGTTGCTTTCTTT. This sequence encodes CASSTTGGVAFF.

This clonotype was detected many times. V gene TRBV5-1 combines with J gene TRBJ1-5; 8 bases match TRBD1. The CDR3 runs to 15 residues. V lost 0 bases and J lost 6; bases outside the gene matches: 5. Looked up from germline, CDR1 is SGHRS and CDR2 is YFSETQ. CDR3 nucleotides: TGCGCCAGCAGCTTGGATGGGCAGGGGGCTCAGCCCCAGCATTTT. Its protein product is CASSLDGQGAQPQHF. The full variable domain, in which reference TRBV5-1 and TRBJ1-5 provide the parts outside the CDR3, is KAGVTQTPRYLIKTRGQQVTLSCSPISGHRSVSWYQQTPGQGLQFLFEYFSETQRNKGNFPGRFSGRQFSNSRSEMNVSTLELGDSALYLCASSLDGQGAQPQHFGDGTRLSIL.

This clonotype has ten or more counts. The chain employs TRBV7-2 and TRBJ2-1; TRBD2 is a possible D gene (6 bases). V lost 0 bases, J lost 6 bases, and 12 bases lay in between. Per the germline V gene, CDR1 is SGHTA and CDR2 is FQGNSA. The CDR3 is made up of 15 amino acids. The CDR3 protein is CASSLASFGGNEQFF. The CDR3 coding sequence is TGTGCCAGCAGCTTAGCTTCATTCGGGGGCAATGAGCAGTTCTTC. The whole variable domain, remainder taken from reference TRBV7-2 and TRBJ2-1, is GAGVSQSPSNKVTEKGKDVELRCDPISGHTALYWYRQSLGQGLEFLIYFQGNSAPDKSGLPSDRFSAERTGGSVSTLTIQRTQQEDSAVYLCASSLASFGGNEQFFGPGTRLTVL.

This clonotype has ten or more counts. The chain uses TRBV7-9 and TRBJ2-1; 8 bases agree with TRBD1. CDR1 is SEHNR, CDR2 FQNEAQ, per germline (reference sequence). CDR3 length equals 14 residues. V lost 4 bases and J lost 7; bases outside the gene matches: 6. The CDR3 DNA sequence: TGTGCCAGCAGCTCAGGGGGCTCTCGTAATGAGCAGTTCTTC. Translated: CASSSGGSRNEQFF.

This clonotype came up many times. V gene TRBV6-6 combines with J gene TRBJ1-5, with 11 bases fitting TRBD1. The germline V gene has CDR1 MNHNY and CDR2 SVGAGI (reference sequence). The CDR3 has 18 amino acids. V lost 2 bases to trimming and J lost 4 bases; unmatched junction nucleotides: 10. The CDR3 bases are TGTGCCAGCAGTTACACGGGGGACAGGGGGAAGAGGAATCAGCCCCAGCATTTT. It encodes CASSYTGDRGKRNQPQHF.

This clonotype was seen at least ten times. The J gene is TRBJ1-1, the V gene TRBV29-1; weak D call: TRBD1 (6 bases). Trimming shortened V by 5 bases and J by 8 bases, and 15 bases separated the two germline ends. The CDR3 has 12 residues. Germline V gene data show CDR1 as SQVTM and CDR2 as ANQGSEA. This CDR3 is CSVRPGVSEAFF. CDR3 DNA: TGCAGCGTTCGGCCAGGGGTTTCGGAAGCTTTCTTT.

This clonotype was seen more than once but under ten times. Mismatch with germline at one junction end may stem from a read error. CDR3 amino acids: CASSTGNQPQNF. The CDR3 DNA follows: TGTGCCAGCAGTACTGGGAATCAGCCCCAGAATTTT. The V gene is TRBV6-2 or TRBV6-3, the J gene TRBJ1-5, with D uncertain. This CDR3 has 12 residues. Germline loops: CDR1 MNHEY, CDR2 SVGEGT.

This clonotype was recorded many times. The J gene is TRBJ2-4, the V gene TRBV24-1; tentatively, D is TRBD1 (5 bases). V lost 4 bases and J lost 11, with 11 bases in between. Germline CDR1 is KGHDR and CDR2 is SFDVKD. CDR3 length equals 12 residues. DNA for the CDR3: TGTGCCACCAGTGAGGGGCCCAGTCTTCAGTACTTC. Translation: CATSEGPSLQYF.

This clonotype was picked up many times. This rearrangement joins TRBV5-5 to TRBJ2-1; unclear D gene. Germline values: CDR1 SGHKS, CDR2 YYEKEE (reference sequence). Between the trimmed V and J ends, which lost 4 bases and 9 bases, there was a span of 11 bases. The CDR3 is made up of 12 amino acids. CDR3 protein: CASSLSMIEQFF. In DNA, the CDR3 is TGTGCCAGCAGCCTCTCCATGATTGAGCAGTTCTTC.